Below are 10 T cell receptor beta chains sequenced from a single sample in a study of blood T cell repertoires in COVID-19. Produced via immunoSEQ multiplex PCR; TCRdb's table is partial and in-frame only. The sample includes about 200,000 clones, roughly 88% of them seen just once. The sequenced material came from PBMCs or T cells enriched from blood (not recorded which). All receptors derive from a man in his forties with acute COVID-19.

V is TRBV11-2 and J is TRBJ2-5; D unresolved. V lost 3 bases, J lost 5 bases, and 7 bases lay in between. CDR3 length: 12 residues. The germline V gene has CDR1 SGHAT and CDR2 FQNNGV. The CDR3 reads CASSFFEETQYF. As DNA, the CDR3 is TGTGCCAGCAGCTTTTTCGAGGAGACCCAGTACTTC.

This rearrangement joins TRBV7-3 to TRBJ2-3; TRBD2 agrees at 7 bases. The CDR3 is 16 amino acids. V was clipped by 2 bases and J by 0 bases; unmatched bases: 5. CDR1 SGHTA and CDR2 FQGTGA come from the germline V gene. As DNA, the CDR3 is TGTGCCAGCAGCTTAGGCGGCGGGAGAAGCACAGATACGCAGTATTTT. Translating gives CASSLGGGRSTDTQYF.

V and J are TRBV30 and TRBJ2-3, with D unclear. Germline assignment: CDR1 GTSNPN and CDR2 SVGIG (reference sequence). This CDR3 spans 14 amino acids. V lost 1 base, J lost 3 bases, and 11 bases lay in between. The CDR3 spells CAWSGLVGTDTQYF. The CDR3, as DNA: TGTGCCTGGAGTGGGCTGGTCGGGACAGATACGCAGTATTTT.

The chain employs TRBV5-1 and TRBJ2-3; 15 nucleotides match TRBD2. The germline V gene has CDR1 SGHRS and CDR2 YFSETQ. This CDR3 is 17 amino acids long. Unmatched junction bases numbered 4, after V lost 4 bases and J lost 1 base. CDR3 sequence reads: CASSTGLAGGGTDTQYF. The CDR3 DNA reads as TGCGCCAGCAGCACCGGACTAGCGGGAGGGGGCACAGATACGCAGTATTTT.

This chain links TRBV6-5 with TRBJ2-3; a possible D gene is TRBD1 (5 bases). The V end was cut by 10 bases, the J end by 1 base, with 18 bases between. The CDR3 has 15 amino acids. Germline V gene sequence: CDR1 MNHEY, CDR2 SVGAGI. The CDR3 region has the DNA TGTGCCACCACCAACCCAGGGTCCGGCACAGATACGCAGTATTTT. Translation gives CATTNPGSGTDTQYF.

The rearrangement joins TRBV30 to TRBJ1-1; TRBD1 matches at 8 bases. The CDR3 extends over 15 amino acids. V gave up 2 bases and J gave up 6 bases; unmatched junction bases: 11. Per germline, CDR1 GTSNPN and CDR2 SVGIG (reference sequence). The CDR3 nucleotides read TGTGCCTGGAGTCCTTTGGACAGGGACAACGCTGAAGCTTTCTTT. It translates to CAWSPLDRDNAEAFF.

The chain has TRBV7-8 and TRBJ1-6, with D possibly being TRBD1 (6 bases). This CDR3 is 15 amino acids long. Germline CDR1 reads SGHVS; CDR2 reads FQNEAQ. Deletions cut 5 bases from V and 2 bases from J, with 10 bases between. CDR3 in DNA: TGTGCCAGCAGCCCACAGGGCCCCTATAATTCACCCCTCCACTTT. It is translated as CASSPQGPYNSPLHF.

The V and J genes are TRBV24-1 and TRBJ1-2; 9 nucleotides align to TRBD1. Trimming removed 2 bases from V and 7 bases from J; junction bases left unmatched: 7. Germline values: CDR1 KGHDR, CDR2 SFDVKD. The CDR3 spans 15 residues. CDR3: CATSDSSSDRGGYTF. As DNA, the CDR3 is TGTGCCACCAGTGATTCCTCTTCGGACAGGGGTGGCTACACCTTC.

This clone was detected a few times. The V gene is TRBV29-1, the J gene TRBJ2-7; D unclear. This CDR3 has 13 amino acids. Germline V gene lookup returns CDR1 SQVTM and CDR2 ANQGSEA. The V and J ends lost 4 bases and 2 bases respectively, with 12 bases between them. In DNA form, the CDR3 reads TGCAGCGTTGTCTTCCCTAGTCCCTACGAGCAGTACTTC. This sequence encodes CSVVFPSPYEQYF.

This clone was detected once. The chain is built from TRBV2 and TRBJ2-5, with 8 bases that match TRBD1. V was clipped by 6 bases and J by 4 bases; unmatched bases: 13. The CDR3 contains 16 residues. CDR1 is SNHLY, CDR2 FYNNEI, per germline. The CDR3 sequence is CASRGDRRGTIETQYF. Written as DNA, the CDR3 is TGTGCCAGCAGAGGGGACAGGAGGGGTACGATAGAGACCCAGTACTTC.